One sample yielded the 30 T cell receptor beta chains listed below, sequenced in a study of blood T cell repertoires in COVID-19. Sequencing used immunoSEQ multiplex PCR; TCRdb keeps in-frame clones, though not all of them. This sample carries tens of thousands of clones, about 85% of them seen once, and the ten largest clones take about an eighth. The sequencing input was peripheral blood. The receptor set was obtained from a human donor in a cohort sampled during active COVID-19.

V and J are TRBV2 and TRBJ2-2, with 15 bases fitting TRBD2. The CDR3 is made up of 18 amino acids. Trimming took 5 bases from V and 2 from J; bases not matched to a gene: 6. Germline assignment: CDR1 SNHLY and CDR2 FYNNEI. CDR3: CASSLGLAGGDNTGELFF. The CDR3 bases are TGTGCCAGCAGTCTAGGACTAGCGGGGGGGGATAACACCGGGGAGCTGTTTTTT.

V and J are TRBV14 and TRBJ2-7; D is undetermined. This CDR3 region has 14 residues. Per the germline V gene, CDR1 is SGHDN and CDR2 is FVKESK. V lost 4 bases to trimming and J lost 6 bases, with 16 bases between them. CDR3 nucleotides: TGTGCCAGCAGCCCGCGTGCCATTGCGCCCGAGCAGTACTTC. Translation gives CASSPRAIAPEQYF.

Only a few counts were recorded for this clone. The CDR3 region has the DNA TGTGCCAGCAGTTACTCACCGGGAGCCGGGGAGACCCAGTACTTC. Protein sequence: CASSYSPGAGETQYF. V and J are TRBV6-2 or TRBV6-3 and TRBJ2-5; the D gene is possibly TRBD2 (6 bases). Trimming left V 0 bases short and J 5 bases short, with 13 bases between. CDR1 and CDR2 from the germline V gene are MNHEY and SVGEGT. The CDR3 is 15 amino acids.

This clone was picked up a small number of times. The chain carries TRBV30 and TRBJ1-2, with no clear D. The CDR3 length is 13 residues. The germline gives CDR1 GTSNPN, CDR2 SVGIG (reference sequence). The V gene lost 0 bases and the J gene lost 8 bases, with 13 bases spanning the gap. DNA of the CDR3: TGTGCCTGGAGTGTGTCCTTAGTAGAGGGCTACACCTTC. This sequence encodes CAWSVSLVEGYTF. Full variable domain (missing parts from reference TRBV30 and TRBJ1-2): SQTIHQWPATLVQPVGSPLSLECTVEGTSNPNLYWYRQAAGRGLQLLFYSVGIGQISSEVPQNLSASRPQDRQFILSSKKLLLSDSGFYLCAWSVSLVEGYTFGSGTRLTVV.

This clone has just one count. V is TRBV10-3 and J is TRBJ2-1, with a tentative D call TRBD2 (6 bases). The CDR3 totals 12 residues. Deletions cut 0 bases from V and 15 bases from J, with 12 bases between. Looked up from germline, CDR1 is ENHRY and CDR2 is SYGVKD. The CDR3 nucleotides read TGTGCCATCAGTGAGTCTGGCCGGAGGGCGTTCTTC. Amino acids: CAISESGRRAFF.

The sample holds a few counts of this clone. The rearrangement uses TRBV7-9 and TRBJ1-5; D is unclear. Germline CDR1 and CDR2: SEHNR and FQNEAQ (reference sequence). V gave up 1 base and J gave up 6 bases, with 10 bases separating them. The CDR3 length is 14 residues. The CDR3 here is CASSLGALGQPQHF. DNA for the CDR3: TGTGCCAGCAGCTTAGGGGCCTTGGGTCAGCCCCAGCATTTT.

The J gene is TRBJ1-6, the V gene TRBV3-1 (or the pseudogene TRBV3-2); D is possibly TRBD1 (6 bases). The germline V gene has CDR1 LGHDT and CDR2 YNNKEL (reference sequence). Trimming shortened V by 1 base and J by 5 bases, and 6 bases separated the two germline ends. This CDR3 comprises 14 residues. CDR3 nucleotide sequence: TGTGCCAGCAGCCAAGCAGGGGATAATTCACCCCTCCACTTT. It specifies CASSQAGDNSPLHF.

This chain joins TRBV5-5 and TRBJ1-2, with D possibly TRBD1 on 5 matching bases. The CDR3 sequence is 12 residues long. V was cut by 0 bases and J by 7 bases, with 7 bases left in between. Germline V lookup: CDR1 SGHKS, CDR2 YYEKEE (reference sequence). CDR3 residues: CASSLVGPGYTF. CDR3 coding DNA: TGTGCCAGCAGCTTGGTGGGGCCTGGCTACACCTTC. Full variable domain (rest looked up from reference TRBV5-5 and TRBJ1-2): DAGVTQSPTHLIKTRGQQVTLRCSPISGHKSVSWYQQVLGQGPQFIFQYYEKEERGRGNFPDRFSARQFPNYSSELNVNALLLGDSALYLCASSLVGPGYTFGSGTRLTVV.

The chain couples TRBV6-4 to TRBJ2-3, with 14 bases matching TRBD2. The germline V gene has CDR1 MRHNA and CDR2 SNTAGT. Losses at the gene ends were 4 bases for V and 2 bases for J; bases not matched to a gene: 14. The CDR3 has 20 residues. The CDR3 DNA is TGTGCCAGCAGTGTTGCCGGACTAGCGGGAGGAGTCGGGGCCACAGATACGCAGTATTTT. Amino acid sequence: CASSVAGLAGGVGATDTQYF.

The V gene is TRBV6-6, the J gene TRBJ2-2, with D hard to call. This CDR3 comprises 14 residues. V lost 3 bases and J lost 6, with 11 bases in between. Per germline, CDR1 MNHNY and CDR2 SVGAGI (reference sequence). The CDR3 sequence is CASSYWPSSGELFF. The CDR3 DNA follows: TGTGCCAGCAGTTATTGGCCTTCATCCGGGGAGCTGTTTTTT.

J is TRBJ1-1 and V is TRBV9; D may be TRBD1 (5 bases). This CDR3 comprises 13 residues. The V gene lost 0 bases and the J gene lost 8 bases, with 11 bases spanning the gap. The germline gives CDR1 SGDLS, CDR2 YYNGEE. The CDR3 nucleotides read TGTGCCAGCAGCGTAGTATCAGGGCAGGAAGCTTTCTTT. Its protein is CASSVVSGQEAFF.

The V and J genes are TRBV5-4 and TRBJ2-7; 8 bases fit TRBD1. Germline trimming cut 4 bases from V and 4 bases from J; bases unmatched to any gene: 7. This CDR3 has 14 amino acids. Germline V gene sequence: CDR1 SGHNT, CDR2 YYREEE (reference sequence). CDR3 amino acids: CASSIRGPGYEQYF. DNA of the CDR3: TGTGCCAGCAGCATCAGGGGGCCAGGGTACGAGCAGTACTTC.

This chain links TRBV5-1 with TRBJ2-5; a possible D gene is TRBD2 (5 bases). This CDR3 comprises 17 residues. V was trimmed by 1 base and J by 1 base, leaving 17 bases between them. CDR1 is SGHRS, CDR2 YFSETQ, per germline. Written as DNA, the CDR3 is TGCGCCAGCAGCTTGAGTTCCAGCGGAGGAGGCCAAGAGACCCAGTACTTC. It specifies CASSLSSSGGGQETQYF.

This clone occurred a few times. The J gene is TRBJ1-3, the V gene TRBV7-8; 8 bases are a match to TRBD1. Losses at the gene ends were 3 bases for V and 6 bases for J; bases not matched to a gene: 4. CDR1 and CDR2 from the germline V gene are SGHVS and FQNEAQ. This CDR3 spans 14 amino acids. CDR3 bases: TGTGCCAGCAGCTTGGACAGGGTGGAAAACACCATATATTTT. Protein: CASSLDRVENTIYF.

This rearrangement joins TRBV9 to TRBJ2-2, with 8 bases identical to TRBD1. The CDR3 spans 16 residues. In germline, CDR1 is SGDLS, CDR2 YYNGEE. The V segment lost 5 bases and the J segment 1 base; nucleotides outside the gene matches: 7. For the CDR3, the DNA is TGTGCCAGCAGTGCCCCCGGGACAGGGAACACCGGGGAGCTGTTTTTT. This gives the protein CASSAPGTGNTGELFF.

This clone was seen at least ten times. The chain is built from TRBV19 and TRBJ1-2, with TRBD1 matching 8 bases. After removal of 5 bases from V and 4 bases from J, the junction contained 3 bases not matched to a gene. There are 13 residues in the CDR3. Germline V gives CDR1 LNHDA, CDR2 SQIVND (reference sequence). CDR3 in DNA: TGTGCCAGTAGTTCTCAGGGGGCCTATGGCTACACCTTC. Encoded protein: CASSSQGAYGYTF.

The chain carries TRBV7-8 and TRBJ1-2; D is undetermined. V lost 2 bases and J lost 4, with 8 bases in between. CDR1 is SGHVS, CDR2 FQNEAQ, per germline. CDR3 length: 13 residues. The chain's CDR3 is CASSLQTFYGYTF. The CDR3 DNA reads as TGTGCCAGCAGCTTACAAACTTTCTATGGCTACACCTTC.

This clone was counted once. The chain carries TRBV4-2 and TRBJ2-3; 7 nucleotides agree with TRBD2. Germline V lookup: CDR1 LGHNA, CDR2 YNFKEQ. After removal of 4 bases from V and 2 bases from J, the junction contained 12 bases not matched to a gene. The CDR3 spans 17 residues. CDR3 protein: CASSRRDGGISTDTQYF. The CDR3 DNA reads TGTGCCAGCAGCCGACGGGACGGGGGGATCTCCACAGATACGCAGTATTTT.

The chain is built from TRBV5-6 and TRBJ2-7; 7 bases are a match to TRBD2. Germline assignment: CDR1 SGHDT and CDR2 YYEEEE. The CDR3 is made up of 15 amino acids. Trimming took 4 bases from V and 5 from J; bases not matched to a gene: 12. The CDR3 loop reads CASSPIQGGFHEQYF. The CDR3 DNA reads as TGTGCCAGCAGCCCCATCCAGGGAGGGTTCCACGAGCAGTACTTC.

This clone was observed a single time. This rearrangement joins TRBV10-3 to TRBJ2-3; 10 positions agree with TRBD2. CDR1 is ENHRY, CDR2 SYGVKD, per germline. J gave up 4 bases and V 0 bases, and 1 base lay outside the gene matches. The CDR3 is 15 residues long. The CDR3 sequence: CAISESSGGADTQYF. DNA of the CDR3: TGTGCCATCAGTGAGTCGAGCGGGGGGGCAGATACGCAGTATTTT.

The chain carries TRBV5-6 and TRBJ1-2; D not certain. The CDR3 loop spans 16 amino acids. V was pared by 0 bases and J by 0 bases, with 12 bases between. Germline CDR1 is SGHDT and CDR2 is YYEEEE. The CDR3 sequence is CASSLGAGTANYGYTF. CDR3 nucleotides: TGTGCCAGCAGCTTGGGGGCAGGCACAGCTAACTATGGCTACACCTTC.

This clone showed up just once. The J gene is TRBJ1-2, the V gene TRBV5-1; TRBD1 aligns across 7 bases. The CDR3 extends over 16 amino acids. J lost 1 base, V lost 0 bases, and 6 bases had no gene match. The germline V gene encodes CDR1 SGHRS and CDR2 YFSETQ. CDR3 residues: CASSLGQGEFNYGYTF. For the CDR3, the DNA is TGCGCCAGCAGCTTGGGACAGGGAGAGTTTAACTATGGCTACACCTTC.

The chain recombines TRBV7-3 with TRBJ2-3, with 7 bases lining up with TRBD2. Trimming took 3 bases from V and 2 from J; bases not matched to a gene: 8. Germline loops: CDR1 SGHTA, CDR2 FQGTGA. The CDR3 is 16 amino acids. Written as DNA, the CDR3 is TGTGCCAGCAGCTTCCTGGGAGGGTACAACACAGATACGCAGTATTTT. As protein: CASSFLGGYNTDTQYF.

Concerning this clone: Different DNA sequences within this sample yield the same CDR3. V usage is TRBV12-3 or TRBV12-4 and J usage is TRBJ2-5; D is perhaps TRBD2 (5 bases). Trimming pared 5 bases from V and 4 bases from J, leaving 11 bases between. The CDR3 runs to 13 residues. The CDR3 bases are TGTGCCAGCAGTCTTAACCGGGGAGAGACCCAGTACTTC. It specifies CASSLNRGETQYF.

The CDR3 reads CASSLMTSRYRDEQFF. CDR3 sequence (DNA): TGTGCCAGCAGCCTTATGACTAGCCGGTATAGGGATGAGCAGTTCTTC. The chain is built from TRBV14 and TRBJ2-1; 7 nucleotides agree with TRBD2. V lost 4 bases and J lost 8; bases outside the gene matches: 14. Germline values: CDR1 SGHDN, CDR2 FVKESK. The CDR3 consists of 16 residues. Together with reference TRBV14 and TRBJ2-1, the CDR3 gives the full variable domain: EAGVTQFPSHSVIEKGQTVTLRCDPISGHDNLYWYRRVMGKEIKFLLHFVKESKQDESGMPNNRFLAERTGGTYSTLKVQPAELEDSGVYFCASSLMTSRYRDEQFFGPGTRLTVL.

The CDR3 protein is CASLGGVAYEQYF. DNA for the CDR3: TGTGCCAGCTTAGGCGGGGTAGCCTACGAGCAGTACTTC. The V gene is TRBV28, the J gene TRBJ2-7; a possible D gene is TRBD2 (6 bases). This CDR3 region has 13 residues. The germline V and J ends were trimmed by 8 bases and 2 bases, with 13 bases remaining between them. CDR1 MDHEN and CDR2 SYDVKM come from the germline V gene.

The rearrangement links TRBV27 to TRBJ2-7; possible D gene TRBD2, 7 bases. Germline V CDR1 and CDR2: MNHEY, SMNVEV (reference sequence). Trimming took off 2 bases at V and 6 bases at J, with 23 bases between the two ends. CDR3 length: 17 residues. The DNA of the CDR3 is TGTGCCAGCAGTTTAGTCGGGGGGCCGATCCCTTCTCTCGAGCAGTACTTC. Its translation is CASSLVGGPIPSLEQYF.

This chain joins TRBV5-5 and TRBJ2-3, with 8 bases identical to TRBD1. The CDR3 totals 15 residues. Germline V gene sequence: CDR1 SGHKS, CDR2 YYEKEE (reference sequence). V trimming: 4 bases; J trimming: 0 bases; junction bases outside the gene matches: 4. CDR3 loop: CASSHDRGSTDTQYF. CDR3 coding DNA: TGTGCCAGCAGCCACGACAGGGGAAGCACAGATACGCAGTATTTT.

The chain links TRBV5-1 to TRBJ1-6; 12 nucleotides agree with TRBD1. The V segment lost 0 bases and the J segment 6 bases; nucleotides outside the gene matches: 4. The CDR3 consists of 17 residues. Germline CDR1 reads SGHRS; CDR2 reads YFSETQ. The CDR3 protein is CASSLAGQGARNSPLHF. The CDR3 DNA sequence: TGCGCCAGCAGCTTGGCGGGACAGGGGGCTCGTAATTCACCCCTCCACTTT.

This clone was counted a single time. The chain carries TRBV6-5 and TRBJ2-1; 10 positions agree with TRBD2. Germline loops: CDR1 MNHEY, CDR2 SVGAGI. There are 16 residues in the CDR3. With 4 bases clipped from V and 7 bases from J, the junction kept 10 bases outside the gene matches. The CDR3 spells CASSSQGSGRPNEQFF. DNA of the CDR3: TGTGCCAGCAGTTCCCAAGGTAGCGGGAGGCCAAATGAGCAGTTCTTC.